A selection of T cell receptor beta chains follows, all from one sample in a study of blood T cells in healthy people across ages. TCRdb used MiXCR to reprocess the 5' RACE reads, holding one entry per CDR3 protein. The sample has approximately 900,000 distinct CDR3 sequences, around 48% seen once. Sequenced input: blood. Receptor source: a young man in good health. The CDR3 runs from the conserved cysteine through the conserved F or W. Each record gives: clone size, J gene, V gene, D gene, CDR3 DNA, CDR3 protein. D genes are given only for firm matches. Size is stated for part of the rows, as once, few or many counts, or as a class when the clone is expanded.

size: NA; J: TRBJ2-7; V: TRBV6-5; D: NA; DNA: TGTGCCAGCAGCCAAGTAGTGCTCTCCTACAATGAGCAGTACTTC; CDR3: CASSQVVLSYNEQYF
size: NA; J: TRBJ2-4; V: TRBV4-3; D: NA; DNA: TGCGCCAGCAGCCAAGATCCAAGGGGAGTGGCCAAAAACATTCAGTACTTC; CDR3: CASSQDPRGVAKNIQYF
size: once; J: TRBJ2-3; V: TRBV30; D: TRBD2; DNA: TGTGCCTGGAGTGTGGGCGCGGGGGGGCACACAGATACGCAGTATTTT; CDR3: CAWSVGAGGHTDTQYF
size: NA; J: TRBJ2-7; V: TRBV13; D: NA; DNA: TGTGCCTGCAGCATGGGGTACGAGCAGTACTTC; CDR3: CACSMGYEQYF
size: NA; J: TRBJ1-6; V: TRBV4-1; D: NA; DNA: TGCGCCAGCAGCCAAGCGGGGGGAGGAGGCTCCTATAATTCACCCCTCCACTTT; CDR3: CASSQAGGGGSYNSPLHF
size: NA; J: TRBJ1-2; V: TRBV10-3; D: TRBD1; DNA: TGTGCCATCAGTGACGGGACAGGGCAATGGCTCAGCAGTGGCTACACCTTC; CDR3: CAISDGTGQWLSSGYTF
size: few; J: TRBJ2-1; V: TRBV7-2; D: NA; DNA: TGTGCCAGCAGCCGACAGAAGGGTGAGCAGTTCTTC; CDR3: CASSRQKGEQFF
size: NA; J: TRBJ1-1; V: TRBV10-3; D: NA; DNA: TGTGCCATCGCACAACCGCGCAGGGCTGGGAACACTGAAGCTTTCTTT; CDR3: CAIAQPRRAGNTEAFF
size: NA; J: TRBJ1-1; V: TRBV28; D: TRBD1; DNA: TGTGCCAGCGGTCCAGGACAGGGTCGGTGGACTGAAGCTTTCTTT; CDR3: CASGPGQGRWTEAFF
size: NA; J: TRBJ1-6; V: TRBV6-6; D: NA; DNA: TGTGCCAGCAGTTACTCCCTTAGTGAGGGCGCGGGCTCACCCCTCCACTTT; CDR3: CASSYSLSEGAGSPLHF
size: NA; J: TRBJ2-1; V: TRBV29-1; D: NA; DNA: TGCAGCGTTGACTTCGGGGTGGATGAGCAGTTCTTC; CDR3: CSVDFGVDEQFF
size: NA; J: TRBJ2-1; V: TRBV5-1; D: NA; DNA: TGCGCCAGCAGCTTGGAACAGGGAGGCTCCTACAATGAGCAGTTCTTC; CDR3: CASSLEQGGSYNEQFF
size: NA; J: TRBJ2-3; V: TRBV28; D: TRBD1; DNA: TGTGCCAGCAGTGTCGTACAGGGGGCTTTTTCCGCAGATACGCAGTATTTT; CDR3: CASSVVQGAFSADTQYF
size: NA; J: TRBJ2-7; V: TRBV12-3/TRBV12-4; D: NA; DNA: TGTGCCAGCAGTTTCGGAGCCGGATCCTACGAGCAGTACTTC; CDR3: CASSFGAGSYEQYF
size: few; J: TRBJ2-5; V: TRBV7-9; D: NA; DNA: TGTGCCAGCAGCGGCGGGGTGGCGGAGACCCAGTACTTC; CDR3: CASSGGVAETQYF
size: NA; J: TRBJ1-5; V: TRBV20-1; D: NA; DNA: TGCAGTGCTAGAGATACCCTGGGGGGCAATCAGCCCCAGCATTTT; CDR3: CSARDTLGGNQPQHF
size: NA; J: TRBJ1-1; V: TRBV15; D: TRBD1; DNA: TGTGCCACCAGCAGGGACGGACAGGGACCACTGAACACTGAAGCTTTCTTT; CDR3: CATSRDGQGPLNTEAFF
size: NA; J: TRBJ2-4; V: TRBV28; D: NA; DNA: TGTGCCACCACCGGCGCGGGGAGAATCAAAAACATTCAGTACTTC; CDR3: CATTGAGRIKNIQYF
size: few; J: TRBJ2-7; V: TRBV5-1; D: NA; DNA: TGCGCCAGCAGCTGGACTGACAGGACAGAGCAGTACTTC; CDR3: CASSWTDRTEQYF
size: few; J: TRBJ1-5; V: TRBV28; D: NA; DNA: TGTGCCAGCCGATGGGGGGGGGCTGACAATCAGCCCCAGCATTTT; CDR3: CASRWGGADNQPQHF
size: NA; J: TRBJ2-4; V: TRBV18; D: TRBD2; DNA: TGTGCCAGCTCGCCACGAACGGGAGGGCTGAACATTCAGTACTTC; CDR3: CASSPRTGGLNIQYF
size: NA; J: TRBJ2-5; V: TRBV5-8; D: NA; DNA: TGTGCCAGCAGCTCAGGACTGTCTCTTGGACAAGAGACCCAGTACTTC; CDR3: CASSSGLSLGQETQYF
size: NA; J: TRBJ1-5; V: TRBV2; D: NA; DNA: TGTGCCAGCAGTGACCCAGGGACTTATAGCAATCAGCCCCAGCATTTT; CDR3: CASSDPGTYSNQPQHF
size: NA; J: TRBJ1-2; V: TRBV7-9; D: NA; DNA: TGTGCCAGCAGCCCTATAATGACATCCGGATTCTATGGCTACACCTTC; CDR3: CASSPIMTSGFYGYTF
size: NA; J: TRBJ2-1; V: TRBV4-1; D: NA; DNA: TGCGCCAGCAGCCAGATAGAGACGGTCCAGTTCTTC; CDR3: CASSQIETVQFF
size: NA; J: TRBJ2-7; V: TRBV20-1; D: NA; DNA: TGCAGTGCTAGGTGGGGGACCTACGAGCAGTACTTC; CDR3: CSARWGTYEQYF
size: NA; J: TRBJ2-7; V: TRBV10-3; D: TRBD2; DNA: TGTGCCATCAGGAGTGGGGTAGCGGGGGACTCTTCCTACGAGCAGTACTTC; CDR3: CAIRSGVAGDSSYEQYF
size: NA; J: TRBJ2-6; V: TRBV7-9; D: NA; DNA: TGTGCCAGCAGCTTAGTGCCGGGGGCTGGGGCCAACGTCCTGACTTTC; CDR3: CASSLVPGAGANVLTF